A selection of T cell receptor beta chains follows, all from one sample in a study of T cells in Graves' hyperthyroidism and ophthalmopathy. In TCRdb, the multiplex PCR reads were re-called with MiXCR into one record per CDR3 protein. The sample consists of fewer than 600,000 distinct CDR3 sequences, 11% to 15% of them appearing once. The material sequenced was blood. These receptors were obtained from a woman between 35 and 50 years old with Graves' hyperthyroidism. The CDR3 runs from the conserved cysteine through the conserved F or W. D genes are given only for firm matches. Clone sizes are given selectively: once, few, many, or a class where the clone is expanded.

>-|TRBV12-3/TRBV12-4|TRBJ2-7|many
CASTPEVGPEQYF
TGTGCCAGCACCCCAGAGGTAGGGCCCGAGCAGTACTTC
>-|TRBV11-2|TRBJ2-1|-
CASSLAAGPPYNEQFF
TGTGCCAGCAGCTTGGCGGCGGGACCTCCCTACAATGAGCAGTTCTTC
>-|TRBV14|TRBJ2-2|many
CASSLTMTGELFF
TGTGCCAGCAGCCTTACGATGACCGGGGAGCTGTTTTTT
>TRBD1|TRBV6-2/TRBV6-3|TRBJ2-2|few
CASSYPPVGQGSNTGELFF
TGTGCCAGCAGTTACCCTCCTGTTGGACAGGGGTCGAACACCGGGGAGCTGTTTTTT
>-|TRBV4-1|TRBJ1-2|few
CASSQVGGNGYTF
TGCGCCAGCAGCCAAGTCGGCGGGAATGGCTACACCTTC
>-|TRBV18|TRBJ2-1|-
CASCAGRSNNEQFF
TGTGCCAGCTGCGCAGGGCGGAGCAACAATGAGCAGTTCTTC
>TRBD2|TRBV30|TRBJ2-1|few
CAWRVAGGPGNEQFF
TGTGCCTGGAGGGTAGCGGGAGGGCCGGGCAATGAGCAGTTCTTC
>-|TRBV20-1|TRBJ1-1|many
CSPYSSVSTEAFF
TGCAGTCCGTACTCTTCGGTAAGCACTGAAGCTTTCTTT
>-|TRBV3-1|TRBJ1-3|many
CASSQGRMATAGNTIYF
TGTGCCAGCAGCCAAGGGCGAATGGCAACAGCTGGAAACACCATATATTTT
>-|TRBV27|TRBJ1-1|few
CASRGYEGNTEAFF
TGTGCCAGCAGAGGGTACGAGGGGAACACTGAAGCTTTCTTT
>TRBD2|TRBV20-1|TRBJ2-7|-
CSARDRDSGRFLYEQYF
TGCAGTGCTAGAGATCGGGATAGCGGGAGGTTTTTGTACGAGCAGTACTTC
>-|TRBV2|TRBJ1-4|many
CASSVRSNEKLFF
TGTGCCAGCAGTGTACGGTCTAATGAAAAACTGTTTTTT
>TRBD1|TRBV12-5|TRBJ2-7|-
CASGLVRGPPHEQYF
TGTGCTAGTGGTTTGGTAAGGGGGCCCCCCCACGAGCAGTACTTC
>TRBD1|TRBV4-1|TRBJ2-7|few
CASSQVGQGGSYEQYF
TGCGCCAGCAGCCAGGTGGGACAGGGAGGGTCGTACGAGCAGTACTTC
>-|TRBV3-1|TRBJ2-7|many
CASSPQQGPDEQYF
TGTGCCAGCAGCCCCCAACAGGGTCCAGACGAGCAGTACTTC
>TRBD1|TRBV12-5|TRBJ2-2|many
CASGSTGLGQVYIGELFF
TGTGCTAGTGGTTCCACCGGCCTTGGACAGGTTTATATCGGGGAGCTGTTTTTT
>-|TRBV5-1|TRBJ2-1|-
CASSIRDGNNEQFF
TGCGCCAGCAGTATTCGGGACGGCAACAATGAGCAGTTCTTC
>TRBD2|TRBV6-1|TRBJ2-2|many
CASIGSKASGHGELFF
TGTGCCAGCATCGGAAGTAAGGCTAGCGGGCACGGGGAGCTGTTTTTT
>-|TRBV27|TRBJ2-7|many
CASSFGSTGEQYF
TGTGCCAGCAGTTTCGGGAGTACTGGCGAGCAGTACTTC
>-|TRBV6-1|TRBJ2-7|many
CASIERQEASYEQYF
TGTGCCAGCATAGAACGACAGGAAGCTTCCTACGAGCAGTACTTC
>-|TRBV20-1|TRBJ1-4|many
CSASKGWAEKLFF
TGCAGTGCTAGTAAGGGGTGGGCTGAAAAACTGTTTTTT
>TRBD2|TRBV20-1|TRBJ2-3|once
CSTGLAETDTQYF
TGCAGCACCGGACTAGCGGAGACAGATACGCAGTATTTT
>TRBD1|TRBV24-1|TRBJ2-5|few
CATSEAQGASETQYF
TGTGCCACCAGTGAGGCCCAGGGGGCTTCAGAGACCCAGTACTTC
>-|TRBV6-1|TRBJ1-1|few
CASSEVGPNTEAFF
TGTGCCAGCAGTGAAGTTGGACCGAACACTGAAGCTTTCTTT
>-|TRBV2|TRBJ2-6|many
CASGERAGANVLTF
TGTGCCAGCGGAGAAAGGGCCGGGGCCAACGTCCTGACTTTC
>-|TRBV5-1|TRBJ2-7|many
CASSPGGAETSYEQYF
TGCGCCAGCAGTCCCGGTGGAGCGGAGACCTCCTACGAGCAGTACTTC
>-|TRBV30|TRBJ1-1|many
CAWSYGGNTEAFF
TGTGCCTGGTCATACGGGGGAAACACTGAAGCTTTCTTT
>-|TRBV24-1|TRBJ1-5|few
CATSDLTGLSNQPQHF
TGTGCCACCAGTGATTTGACGGGACTTAGCAATCAGCCCCAGCATTTT
>-|TRBV20-1|TRBJ1-1|-
CSARRVGGWDTEAFF
TGCAGTGCTAGAAGGGTGGGGGGATGGGACACTGAAGCTTTCTTT
>-|TRBV7-2|TRBJ2-3|many
CASSLNRVGSDTQYF
TGTGCCAGCAGCTTAAACAGGGTAGGATCAGATACGCAGTATTTT
>TRBD1|TRBV6-5|TRBJ2-2|few
CASSYSGTGTAPNTGELFF
TGTGCCAGCAGTTACTCCGGGACAGGGACGGCGCCGAACACCGGGGAGCTGTTTTTT
>-|TRBV28|TRBJ2-3|many
CASSFGGSPDTQYF
TGTGCCAGCAGTTTTGGAGGGAGCCCAGATACGCAGTATTTT
>-|TRBV30|TRBJ1-5|many
CAWSVQAPQPQHF
TGTGCCTGGAGTGTTCAAGCGCCTCAGCCCCAGCATTTT
>-|TRBV28|TRBJ2-5|-
CASSQDQADSGTQYF
TGTGCCAGCAGCCAAGATCAGGCCGACTCGGGGACCCAGTACTTC
>TRBD2|TRBV5-1|TRBJ2-7|-
CASSLGIAGGPNEQYF
TGCGCCAGCAGCTTGGGGATAGCGGGAGGGCCGAACGAGCAGTACTTC
>TRBD2|TRBV20-1|TRBJ2-3|once
CSARTSGRAWRFTDTQYF
TGCAGTGCCCGAACTAGCGGGAGGGCCTGGAGATTCACAGATACGCAGTATTTT
>TRBD1|TRBV6-1|TRBJ2-7|few
CVSSSGQVPYEQYF
TGTGTCAGCAGCTCGGGACAGGTCCCCTACGAGCAGTACTTC
>TRBD2|TRBV20-1|TRBJ2-7|many
CSARDPQLAGYAEQYF
TGCAGTGCTAGAGATCCCCAACTAGCGGGATATGCCGAGCAGTACTTC
>-|TRBV3-1|TRBJ1-3|few
CASSPRFRALNSGNTIYF
TGTGCCAGCAGCCCCAGGTTCCGGGCGCTAAACTCTGGAAACACCATATATTTT
>TRBD2|TRBV13|TRBJ2-5|-
CASSRTALAEETQYF
TGTGCCAGCAGCCGCACCGCGCTAGCGGAAGAGACCCAGTACTTC
>TRBD1|TRBV2|TRBJ2-7|many
CASSEERTGLSYEQYF
TGTGCCAGCAGTGAAGAGAGGACAGGGCTCTCCTACGAGCAGTACTTC